This T cell receptor (beta chain) comes out of a study of tumor-infiltrating lymphocytes in primary liver carcinoma. Study in general: Every patient in the cohort had a primary liver carcinoma. That carcinoma was treated by surgical resection.

Trimming cost V 4 bases and J 5 bases, with 19 bases left between them. The CDR3 length is 16 residues. The germline gives CDR1 LGHNA, CDR2 YNFKEQ. TCR beta cDNA was reverse-transcribed from about 500 ng of total RNA. The reaction used a constant-region primer and ProtoScript II reverse transcriptase. Three nested multiplex PCR rounds, a slightly modified ARM-PCR, produced the libraries for TCR beta. The opening two PCR rounds, ten to eleven cycles each, paired TRBV1-TRBV30 forward primers with a C-beta reverse primer. TCRdb fed the multiplex PCR reads into MiXCR, producing one record per CDR3 protein. The profile shows hundreds of thousands of distinct CDR3 sequences, 58% of them singletons. RNA isolated from unsorted whole blood supplied the blood RNA, with germline DNA also extracted.

The receptor was derived from a woman in her 30s with primary liver carcinoma and hepatitis B virus infection. The sample comprised peripheral blood. This chain joins TRBV4-2 and TRBJ2-3; the D call may be TRBD1 or TRBD2 (5 bases each). In DNA, the CDR3 is TGTGCCAGCAGCCTACGGACTGGAGGTGGGGGAGATACGCAGTATTTT. It codes for CASSLRTGGGGDTQYF.